The T cell receptor beta chain under discussion was sequenced for a study of cytomegalovirus exposure and HLA in healthy donors. CDR3 length: 13 residues. The V segment lost 4 bases and the J segment 7 bases; nucleotides outside the gene matches: 2. CDR1 and CDR2 from the germline V gene are SGHNT and YYREEE (reference sequence). The study, taken as a whole, reports: Subsequent analysis showed first-cohort TCR clusters tending to co-occur in roughly 130 validation repertoires.

The method was immunoSEQ multiplex PCR; TCRdb's version includes in-frame clones alone and lacks a portion of them. The sample yields approximately 59,000 clones, nearly 95% seen once. As to this clone: The antigen remains undetermined.

The sequence came from a man between 18 and 29 years old in good health and CMV-seropositive. The chain carries TRBV5-4 and TRBJ1-5; 10 bases fit TRBD1. Material for sequencing was PBMCs. CDR3 region: CASSRDRGQPQHF. The CDR3 DNA reads TGTGCCAGCAGCCGGGACAGGGGACAGCCCCAGCATTTT.